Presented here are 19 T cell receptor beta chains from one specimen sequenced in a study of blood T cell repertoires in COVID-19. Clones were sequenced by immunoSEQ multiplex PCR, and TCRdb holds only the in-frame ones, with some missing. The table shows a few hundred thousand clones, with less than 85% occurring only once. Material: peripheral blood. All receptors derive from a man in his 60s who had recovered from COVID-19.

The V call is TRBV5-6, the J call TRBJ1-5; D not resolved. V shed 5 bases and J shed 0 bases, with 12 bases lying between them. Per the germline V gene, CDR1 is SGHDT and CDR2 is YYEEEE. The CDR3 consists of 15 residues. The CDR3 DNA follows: TGTGCCAGCAGACTACACTCTACTAGCAATCAGCCCCAGCATTTT. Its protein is CASRLHSTSNQPQHF. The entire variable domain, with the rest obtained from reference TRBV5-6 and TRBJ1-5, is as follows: DAGVTQSPTHLIKTRGQQVTLRCSPKSGHDTVSWYQQALGQGPQFIFQYYEEEERQRGNFPDRFSGHQFPNYSSELNVNALLLGDSALYLCASRLHSTSNQPQHFGDGTRLSIL.

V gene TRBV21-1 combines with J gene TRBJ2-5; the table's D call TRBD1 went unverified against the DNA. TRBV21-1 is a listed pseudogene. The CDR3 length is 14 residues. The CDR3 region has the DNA TGTGCCAGCAGCAAAGATGGGGCGGTAGAGACCCAGTACTTC. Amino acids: CASSKDGAVETQYF.

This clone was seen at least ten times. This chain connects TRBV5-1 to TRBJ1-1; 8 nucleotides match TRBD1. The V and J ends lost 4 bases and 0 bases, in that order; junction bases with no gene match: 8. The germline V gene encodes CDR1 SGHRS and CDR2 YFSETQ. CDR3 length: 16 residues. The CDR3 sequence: CASSKLGQGLNTEAFF. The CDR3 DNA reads TGCGCCAGCAGCAAACTAGGACAGGGCTTGAACACTGAAGCTTTCTTT. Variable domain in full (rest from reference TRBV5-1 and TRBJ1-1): KAGVTQTPRYLIKTRGQQVTLSCSPISGHRSVSWYQQTPGQGLQFLFEYFSETQRNKGNFPGRFSGRQFSNSRSEMNVSTLELGDSALYLCASSKLGQGLNTEAFFGQGTRLTVV.

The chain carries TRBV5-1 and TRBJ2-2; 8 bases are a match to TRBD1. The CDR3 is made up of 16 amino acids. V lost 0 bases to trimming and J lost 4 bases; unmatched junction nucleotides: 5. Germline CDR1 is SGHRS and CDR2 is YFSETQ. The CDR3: CASSLEPGGSTGELFF. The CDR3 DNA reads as TGCGCCAGCAGCTTGGAACCAGGGGGCAGCACCGGGGAGCTGTTTTTT.

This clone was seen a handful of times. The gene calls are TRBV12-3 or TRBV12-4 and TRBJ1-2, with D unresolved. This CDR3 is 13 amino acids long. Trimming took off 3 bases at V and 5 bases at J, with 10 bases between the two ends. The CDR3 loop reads CASSLLADYGYTF. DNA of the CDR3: TGTGCCAGCAGTTTGTTGGCGGATTATGGCTACACCTTC.

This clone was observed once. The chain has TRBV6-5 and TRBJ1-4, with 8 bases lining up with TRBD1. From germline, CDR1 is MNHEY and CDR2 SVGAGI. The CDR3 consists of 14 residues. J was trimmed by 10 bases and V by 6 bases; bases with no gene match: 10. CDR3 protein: CASRVDRVGGKLFF. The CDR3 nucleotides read TGTGCCAGCAGGGTGGACAGGGTTGGGGGAAAACTGTTTTTT.

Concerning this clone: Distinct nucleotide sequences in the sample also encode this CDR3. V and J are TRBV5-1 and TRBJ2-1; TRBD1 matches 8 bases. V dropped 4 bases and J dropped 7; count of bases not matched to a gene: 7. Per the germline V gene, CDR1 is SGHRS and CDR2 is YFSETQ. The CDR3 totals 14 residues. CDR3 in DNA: TGCGCCAGCAGCACAGGACAGGGACGGAATGAGCAGTTCTTC. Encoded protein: CASSTGQGRNEQFF.

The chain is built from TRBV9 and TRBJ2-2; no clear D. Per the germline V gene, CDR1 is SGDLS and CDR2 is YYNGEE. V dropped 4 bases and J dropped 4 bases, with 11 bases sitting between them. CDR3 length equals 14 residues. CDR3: CASSPMSGTGELFF. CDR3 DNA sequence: TGTGCCAGCAGCCCCATGAGTGGCACCGGGGAGCTGTTTTTT.

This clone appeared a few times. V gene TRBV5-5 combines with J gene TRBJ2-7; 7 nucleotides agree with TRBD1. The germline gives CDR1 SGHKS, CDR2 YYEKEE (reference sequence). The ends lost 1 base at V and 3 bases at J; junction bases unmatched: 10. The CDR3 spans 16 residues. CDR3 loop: CASSLTGTAINYEQYF. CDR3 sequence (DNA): TGTGCCAGCAGCTTGACCGGGACAGCCATAAACTACGAGCAGTACTTC.

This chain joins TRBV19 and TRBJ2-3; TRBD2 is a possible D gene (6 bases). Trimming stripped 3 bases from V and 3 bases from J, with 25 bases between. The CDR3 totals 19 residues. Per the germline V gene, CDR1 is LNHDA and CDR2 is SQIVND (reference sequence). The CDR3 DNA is TGTGCCAGTAGTATGAACCCCGCCAGAATGGGGGGAAAGACAGATACGCAGTATTTT. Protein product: CASSMNPARMGGKTDTQYF.

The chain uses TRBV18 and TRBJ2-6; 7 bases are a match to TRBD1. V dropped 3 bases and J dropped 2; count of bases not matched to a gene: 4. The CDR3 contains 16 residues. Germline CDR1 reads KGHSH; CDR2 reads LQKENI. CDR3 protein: CASSPKTGTGANVLTF. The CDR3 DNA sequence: TGTGCCAGCTCACCCAAGACAGGGACTGGGGCCAACGTCCTGACTTTC. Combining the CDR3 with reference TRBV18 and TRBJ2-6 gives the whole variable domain NAGVMQNPRHLVRRRGQEARLRCSPMKGHSHVYWYRQLPEEGLKFMVYLQKENIIDESGMPKERFSAEFPKEGPSILRIQQVVRGDSAAYFCASSPKTGTGANVLTFGAGSRLTVL.

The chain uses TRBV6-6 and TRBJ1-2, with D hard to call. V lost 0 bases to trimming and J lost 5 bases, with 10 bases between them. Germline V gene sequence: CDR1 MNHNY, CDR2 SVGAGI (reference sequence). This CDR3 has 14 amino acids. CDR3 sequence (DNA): TGTGCCAGCAGTTACTCCCACGGGTCGTATGGCTACACCTTC. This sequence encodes CASSYSHGSYGYTF.

The CDR3 DNA follows: TGCGCCAGCAGCCAAGCGGCTAGCGGGGGGTCCTGGGACGAGCAGTACTTC. Translation: CASSQAASGGSWDEQYF. The V gene is TRBV4-1, the J gene TRBJ2-7, with 11 positions matching TRBD2. CDR1 is MGHRA and CDR2 is YSYEKL in the germline V gene. Germline trimming cut 1 base from V and 5 bases from J; bases unmatched to any gene: 10. This CDR3 has 17 amino acids.

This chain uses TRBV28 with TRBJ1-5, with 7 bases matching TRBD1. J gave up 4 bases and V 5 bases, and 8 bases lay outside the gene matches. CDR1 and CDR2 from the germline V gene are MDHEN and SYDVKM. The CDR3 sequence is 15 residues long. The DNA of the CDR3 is TGTGCCAGCAGTCCCCGGGACAGACTAAATCAGCCCCAGCATTTT. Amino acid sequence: CASSPRDRLNQPQHF.

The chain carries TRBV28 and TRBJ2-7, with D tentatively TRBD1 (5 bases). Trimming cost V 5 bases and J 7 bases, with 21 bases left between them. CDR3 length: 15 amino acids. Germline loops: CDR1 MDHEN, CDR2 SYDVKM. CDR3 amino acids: CASSPYLQETREQYF. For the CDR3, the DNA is TGTGCCAGCAGTCCCTATCTACAGGAGACGCGGGAGCAGTACTTC.

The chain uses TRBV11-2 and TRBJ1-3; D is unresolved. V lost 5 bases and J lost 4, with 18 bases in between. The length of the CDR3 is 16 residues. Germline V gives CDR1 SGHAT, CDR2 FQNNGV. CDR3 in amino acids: CASSPYFGVGGNTIYF. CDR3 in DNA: TGTGCCAGCAGCCCCTACTTTGGAGTTGGGGGAAACACCATATATTTT.

The CDR3 sequence is CASRGTARTDTQYF. The CDR3 DNA reads as TGTGCCAGCAGAGGGACAGCCCGCACAGATACGCAGTATTTT. The V call is TRBV11-2, the J call TRBJ2-3, with 7 bases aligning to TRBD1. The CDR3 is 14 amino acids. With V trimmed by 6 bases and J by 1 base, 4 bases remained unmatched. Germline CDR1 reads SGHAT; CDR2 reads FQNNGV.

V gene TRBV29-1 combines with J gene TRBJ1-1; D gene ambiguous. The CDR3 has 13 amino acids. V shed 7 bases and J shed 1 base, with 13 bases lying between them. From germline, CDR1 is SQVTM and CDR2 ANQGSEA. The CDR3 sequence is CSATRLTNTEAFF. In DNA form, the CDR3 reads TGCAGCGCCACAAGACTTACGAACACTGAAGCTTTCTTT.

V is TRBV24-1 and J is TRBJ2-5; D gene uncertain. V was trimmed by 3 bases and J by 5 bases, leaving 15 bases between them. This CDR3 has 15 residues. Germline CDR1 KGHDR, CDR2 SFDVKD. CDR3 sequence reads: CATSDPRPQRETQYF. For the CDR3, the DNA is TGTGCCACCAGTGATCCCCGACCCCAGAGGGAGACCCAGTACTTC.